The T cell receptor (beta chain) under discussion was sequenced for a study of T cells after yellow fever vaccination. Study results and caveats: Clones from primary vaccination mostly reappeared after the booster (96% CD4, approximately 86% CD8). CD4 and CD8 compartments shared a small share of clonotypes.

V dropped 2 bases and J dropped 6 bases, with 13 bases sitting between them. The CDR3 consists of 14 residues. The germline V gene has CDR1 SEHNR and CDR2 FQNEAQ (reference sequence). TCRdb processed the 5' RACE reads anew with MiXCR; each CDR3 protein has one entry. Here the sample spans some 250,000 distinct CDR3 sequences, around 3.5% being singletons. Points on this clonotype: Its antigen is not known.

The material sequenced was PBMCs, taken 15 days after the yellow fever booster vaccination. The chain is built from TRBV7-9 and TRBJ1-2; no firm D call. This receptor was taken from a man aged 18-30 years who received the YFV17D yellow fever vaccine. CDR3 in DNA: TGTGCCAGCAGCTTATATCCAGAAAGACATGGCTACACCTTC. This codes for CASSLYPERHGYTF.